Below, 28 T cell receptor beta chains from the same sample are listed, as sequenced in a study of T-cell reconstitution after alpha-beta-depleted transplantation in children. Preparation of the TCRbeta library used unique molecular identifiers. TCRdb re-analysed the PCR reads in MiXCR, keeping a single row per CDR3 protein. The profile shows 230,000 or so distinct CDR3 sequences, 12% of them singletons. The specimen was PBMCs from the stem cell graft donor, collected from the stem cell graft. Receptors originate from a human donor who donated a stem cell graft to a child with acute lymphoblastic leukemia.

At least ten counts were recorded for this clonotype. The gene calls are TRBV24-1 and TRBJ1-5; D uncertain. Germline CDR1 KGHDR, CDR2 SFDVKD. This CDR3 spans 12 amino acids. The V end lost 7 bases, the J end lost 10 bases, and 13 bases lay between the germline ends. CDR3 coding DNA: TGTGCCACCAGCGAATTGGGCGAACCCCAGCATTTT. Its protein product is CATSELGEPQHF.

A word on this clonotype: A read error may be the cause here, since a much bigger clone is one base away. The J gene is TRBJ2-4, the V gene TRBV4-3; 7 bases match TRBD2. This CDR3 has 15 amino acids. Per the germline V gene, CDR1 is LGHNA and CDR2 is YSLEER. In DNA, the CDR3 is TGCGCCAGCAGCCAAGATCGCGGGAGCGGGAACAGTCAGTACTTC. Protein: CASSQDRGSGNSQYF.

Many counts were recorded for this clonotype. CDR3 residues: CASSSGQVGYQPQHF. Written as DNA, the CDR3 is TGTGCCAGCAGTTCCGGACAGGTGGGTTATCAGCCCCAGCATTTT. The chain employs TRBV12-3 or TRBV12-4 and TRBJ1-5, with TRBD1 matching 7 bases. V shed 4 bases and J 5 bases; nucleotides not matched to a gene: 8. The CDR3 is made up of 15 amino acids.

Details on this clonotype: Possible read error: a much larger clone is one base away. The genes are TRBV27 and TRBJ1-2, with D uncertain. Germline V gene lookup returns CDR1 MNHEY and CDR2 SMNVEV (reference sequence). This CDR3 has 14 amino acids. V gave up 7 bases and J gave up 3 bases, with 15 bases separating them. The CDR3 is CASTDRTDHYGYTF. CDR3 coding DNA: TGTGCCAGCACGGACCGCACGGATCACTATGGCTACACCTTC.

Concerning this clonotype itself: This may be a read error: a much more frequent sequence differs by one nucleotide. The chain uses TRBV20-1 and TRBJ2-1; perhaps TRBD2 as D (7 bases). This CDR3 spans 12 amino acids. Per the germline V gene, CDR1 is DFQATT and CDR2 is SNEGSKA (reference sequence). CDR3 loop: CSAGRGYNEQLF. DNA of the CDR3: TGCAGTGCGGGGAGGGGGTACAATGAGCAGCTCTTC.

This clonotype was counted ten times or more. The chain has TRBV27 and TRBJ1-5; TRBD1 is a possible D gene (5 bases). Germline-derived CDR1 and CDR2 are MNHEY and SMNVEV (reference sequence). CDR3 length equals 13 residues. V was clipped by 4 bases and J by 5 bases, with 9 bases between them. Here the CDR3 DNA reads TGTGCCAGCAGTTGGCAGGGTGATCAGCCCCAGCATTTT. Its translation is CASSWQGDQPQHF.

In this sample, this clonotype turned up a few times. The gene calls are TRBV7-2 and TRBJ2-1; a weak D match, TRBD1 (7 bases). The CDR3 spans 16 residues. V lost 5 bases, J lost 0 bases, and 14 bases lay in between. Germline CDR1 SGHTA, CDR2 FQGNSA. In DNA, the CDR3 is TGTGCCAGCAGCCCCAGGGGGGTTAGCTCCTACAATGAGCAGTTCTTC. As protein: CASSPRGVSSYNEQFF.

There are many counts of this clonotype. This chain links TRBV12-5 with TRBJ2-7, with D perhaps TRBD2 (5 bases). V was shortened by 5 bases and J by 0 bases, with 11 bases between the two germline ends. CDR3 length: 14 amino acids. Germline V gene data show CDR1 as LGHNT and CDR2 as FRNRAP. For the CDR3, the DNA is TGTGCTAGTGGTGATGGAGAGGGCTCCTACGAGCAGTACTTC. It codes for CASGDGEGSYEQYF.

This clonotype was seen many times. The chain has TRBV28 and TRBJ2-3; D is perhaps TRBD1 (6 bases). V lost 6 bases to trimming and J lost 5 bases, with 30 bases between them. The germline gives CDR1 MDHEN, CDR2 SYDVKM. CDR3 length: 19 residues. The CDR3 loop reads CASRYPQGSTYPRGDTQYF. CDR3 nucleotides: TGTGCCAGCAGGTACCCACAGGGCTCAACCTACCCGAGGGGAGATACGCAGTATTTT. Variable domain in full (rest from reference TRBV28 and TRBJ2-3): DVKVTQSSRYLVKRTGEKVFLECVQDMDHENMFWYRQDPGLGLRLIYFSYDVKMKEKGDIPEGYSVSREKKERFSLILESASTNQTSMYLCASRYPQGSTYPRGDTQYFGPGTRLTVL.

This clonotype was recorded at least ten times. The chain combines TRBV5-1 with TRBJ2-3; weak D call: TRBD1 (6 bases). Germline V gene sequence: CDR1 SGHRS, CDR2 YFSETQ. This CDR3 region has 16 residues. With 1 base removed from V and 6 bases from J, the gap between germline ends came to 18 bases. CDR3 DNA: TGCGCCAGCAGCTTGAGTGGACAGCCGGGCGGGGATACGCAGTATTTT. Translated: CASSLSGQPGGDTQYF.

At least ten counts were recorded for this clonotype. The rearrangement joins TRBV28 to TRBJ1-1, with D perhaps TRBD1 (6 bases). With 8 bases removed from V and 0 bases from J, the gap between germline ends came to 13 bases. Looked up from germline, CDR1 is MDHEN and CDR2 is SYDVKM. The CDR3 spans 14 residues. The CDR3 region has the DNA TGTGCCAGCCGGGGGCTGGTGGTGAACACTGAAGCTTTCTTT. This codes for CASRGLVVNTEAFF.

This clonotype was recorded a few times. The rearrangement joins TRBV16 to TRBJ2-2; 14 bases line up with TRBD2. The length of the CDR3 is 18 residues. V gave up 2 bases and J gave up 2 bases; unmatched junction bases: 4. Looked up from germline, CDR1 is KGHSY and CDR2 is FQNENV. The CDR3 reads CASSQAGTSGSNTGELFF. The CDR3 DNA sequence: TGTGCCAGCAGCCAAGCAGGGACTAGCGGGAGTAACACCGGGGAGCTGTTTTTT.

This chain joins TRBV7-9 and TRBJ1-1, with D unclear. Germline CDR1 is SEHNR and CDR2 is FQNEAQ (reference sequence). The CDR3 has 14 amino acids. Trimming shortened V by 5 bases and J by 2 bases, and 12 bases separated the two germline ends. The CDR3, as DNA: TGTGCCAGCAGCCAGAAGGCCCTTAACACTGAAGCTTTCTTT. This gives the protein CASSQKALNTEAFF.

This clonotype was seen repeatedly, ten times or more. V and J are TRBV5-6 and TRBJ2-2; the D gene is possibly TRBD1 (5 bases). The V and J ends lost 4 bases and 2 bases respectively, with 15 bases between them. The length of the CDR3 is 16 residues. The V gene's germline CDR1 is SGHDT and CDR2 YYEEEE. CDR3 DNA: TGTGCCAGCAGCCCAATCGACAGCCGAAACACCGGGGAGCTGTTTTTT. Translated: CASSPIDSRNTGELFF.

This clonotype was seen many times. The V and J genes are TRBV7-6 and TRBJ2-7; 7 bases line up with TRBD2. This CDR3 region has 14 residues. Germline lookup yields CDR1 SGHVS and CDR2 FNYEAQ. V lost 1 base and J lost 6; bases outside the gene matches: 6. The CDR3 DNA sequence: TGTGCCAGCAGCTTAGTATTAGCGGGTCGCGAGCAGTACTTC. Translating gives CASSLVLAGREQYF.

The rearrangement uses TRBV7-9 and TRBJ2-5, with D possibly being TRBD1 (5 bases). The V end lost 3 bases, the J end lost 2 bases, and 10 bases lay between the germline ends. The germline gives CDR1 SEHNR, CDR2 FQNEAQ (reference sequence). This CDR3 is 14 amino acids long. CDR3 region: CASSLDMGQETQYF. The CDR3 bases are TGTGCCAGCAGCTTGGACATGGGGCAAGAGACCCAGTACTTC.

This clonotype was seen only a few times. This chain links TRBV20-1 with TRBJ2-7; D unresolved. The CDR3 runs to 15 residues. Germline V gives CDR1 DFQATT, CDR2 SNEGSKA (reference sequence). V was pared by 2 bases and J by 3 bases, with 17 bases between. The CDR3 loop reads CSARPPDRVYYEQYF. The DNA for the CDR3 is TGCAGTGCTAGACCCCCCGATAGAGTTTACTACGAGCAGTACTTC.

This clonotype has ten or more counts. The J gene is TRBJ2-1, the V gene TRBV24-1, with D maybe TRBD2 (5 bases). Looked up from germline, CDR1 is KGHDR and CDR2 is SFDVKD. Trimming cost V 2 bases and J 2 bases, with 12 bases left between them. The CDR3 length is 16 residues. The CDR3 coding sequence is TGTGCCACCAGTGATTCAACGGAGGTTCCCTACAATGAGCAGTTCTTC. Protein product: CATSDSTEVPYNEQFF.

The sample holds many counts of this clonotype. V is TRBV20-1 and J is TRBJ2-7; TRBD2 agrees at 12 bases. Germline CDR1 reads DFQATT; CDR2 reads SNEGSKA (reference sequence). The V segment lost 3 bases and the J segment 2 bases; nucleotides outside the gene matches: 2. There are 14 residues in the CDR3. The CDR3 spells CSASRLAGAYEQYF. DNA for the CDR3: TGCAGTGCTAGCCGACTAGCGGGAGCCTACGAGCAGTACTTC.

The sample holds many counts of this clonotype. The chain links TRBV28 to TRBJ2-7, with D unclear. This CDR3 is built from 14 residues. The V and J ends lost 6 bases and 2 bases respectively, with 14 bases between them. Germline-derived CDR1 and CDR2 are MDHEN and SYDVKM. Here the CDR3 DNA reads TGTGCCAGCAGCTCCTCTGGGTTGACCTACGAGCAGTACTTC. Amino acid sequence: CASSSSGLTYEQYF.

This clonotype was picked up many times. This rearrangement joins TRBV10-3 to TRBJ2-7; D ambiguous. Trimming pared 0 bases from V and 0 bases from J, leaving 12 bases between. Germline values: CDR1 ENHRY, CDR2 SYGVKD. The CDR3 contains 16 residues. The DNA of the CDR3 is TGTGCCATCAGTGAGTCAAGTCAGGTTTACTCCTACGAGCAGTACTTC. Amino acid sequence: CAISESSQVYSYEQYF.

The J gene is TRBJ2-7, the V gene TRBV7-3; D ambiguous. The V end was cut by 1 base, the J end by 7 bases, with 17 bases between. This CDR3 is 15 amino acids long. Germline-derived CDR1 and CDR2 are SGHTA and FQGTGA. CDR3 sequence reads: CASSLMSPGKGEQYF. CDR3 DNA: TGTGCCAGCAGCTTAATGAGCCCCGGTAAAGGGGAGCAGTACTTC.

In its sample, this clonotype was seen many times. The chain uses TRBV27 and TRBJ2-1, with 7 bases aligning to TRBD1. The trim removed 3 bases at V and 8 bases at J, leaving 4 bases unmatched. The CDR3 totals 13 residues. Per germline, CDR1 MNHEY and CDR2 SMNVEV (reference sequence). CDR3 residues: CASSLSQGYEQFF. The DNA of the CDR3 is TGTGCCAGCAGTTTGTCACAGGGGTATGAGCAGTTCTTC.

This clonotype was counted many times. The V gene is TRBV6-1, the J gene TRBJ2-7; TRBD2 matches 7 bases. The germline CDR1 and CDR2 sequences are MNHNS and SASEGT. With V trimmed by 6 bases and J by 4 bases, 9 bases remained unmatched. The length of the CDR3 is 14 residues. The CDR3: CASSSGRNLYEQYF. The CDR3 DNA reads as TGTGCCAGCAGCTCCGGGAGGAACCTTTACGAGCAGTACTTC.

This clonotype was picked up many times. The V gene is TRBV28, the J gene TRBJ2-7, with 12 nucleotides matching TRBD2. CDR3 length: 17 amino acids. CDR1 and CDR2 (germline): MDHEN, SYDVKM. Trimming took 8 bases from V and 0 from J; bases not matched to a gene: 11. The CDR3 DNA follows: TGTGCCAGCCGAACGCGGACTAGCGGGAAGAGCTCCTACGAGCAGTACTTC. Protein sequence: CASRTRTSGKSSYEQYF.

This clonotype was seen ten or more times. The CDR3, as DNA: TGCGCCAGCAGCGATCCTAGTGGGGCCAACGTCCTGACTTTC. Translation gives CASSDPSGANVLTF. V is TRBV5-1 and J is TRBJ2-6; D is undetermined. CDR1 SGHRS and CDR2 YFSETQ come from the germline V gene. CDR3 length: 14 residues. V lost 4 bases to trimming and J lost 3 bases, with 8 bases between them.

This clonotype was counted many times. The rearrangement links TRBV20-1 to TRBJ2-7; 11 nucleotides align to TRBD2. With 3 bases clipped from V and 6 bases from J, the junction kept 25 bases outside the gene matches. Germline V lookup: CDR1 DFQATT, CDR2 SNEGSKA (reference sequence). CDR3 length equals 20 residues. In DNA form, the CDR3 reads TGCAGTGCTAGTTTTGAGGGACTAGCGGTCAACGAGGTTGTCGGTGCCGAGCAGTACTTC. Amino acids: CSASFEGLAVNEVVGAEQYF.

This clonotype was seen repeatedly, ten times or more. The chain uses TRBV18 and TRBJ1-2; 11 nucleotides agree with TRBD1. Trimming removed 1 base from V and 2 bases from J; junction bases left unmatched: 12. Germline V gene data show CDR1 as KGHSH and CDR2 as LQKENI. The length of the CDR3 is 19 residues. The CDR3 is CASSPRIRTGGPLNYGYTF. The DNA of the CDR3 is TGTGCCAGCTCACCACGGATAAGGACAGGGGGCCCCCTCAACTATGGCTACACCTTC.